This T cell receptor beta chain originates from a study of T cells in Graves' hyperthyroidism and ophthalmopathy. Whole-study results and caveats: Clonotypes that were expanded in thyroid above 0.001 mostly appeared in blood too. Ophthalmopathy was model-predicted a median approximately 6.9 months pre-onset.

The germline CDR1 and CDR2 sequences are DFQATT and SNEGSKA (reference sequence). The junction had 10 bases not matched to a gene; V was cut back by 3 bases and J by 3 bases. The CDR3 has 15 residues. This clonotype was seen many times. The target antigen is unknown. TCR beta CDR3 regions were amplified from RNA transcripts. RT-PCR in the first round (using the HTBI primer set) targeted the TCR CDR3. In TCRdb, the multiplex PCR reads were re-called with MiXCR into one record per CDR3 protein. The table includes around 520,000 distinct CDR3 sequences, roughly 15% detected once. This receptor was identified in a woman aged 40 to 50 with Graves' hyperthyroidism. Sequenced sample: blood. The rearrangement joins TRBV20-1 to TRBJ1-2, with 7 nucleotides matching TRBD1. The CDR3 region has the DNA TGCAGTGCTAGGGACTTAGGGGGCGAGGACTATGGCTACACCTTC. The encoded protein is CSARDLGGEDYGYTF.